This paragraph reports one T cell receptor (beta chain). Antigen specificity is unknown. As to time point: healthy volunteer bleed at 2 weeks. Total RNA was isolated from whole blood that had not been fractionated. V lost 2 bases to trimming and J lost 6 bases; unmatched junction nucleotides: 12. This CDR3 spans 17 amino acids. The sample is drawn from a study of human T cells and chemical hapten exposure. Across the whole study: Small pooled library volume differences mainly caused per-sample TCR yield variation.

The study's findings and limits: The study found that DPC sensitization did not change TCRs above 1 in 1000 frequency.

Separate cDNA molecules received unique molecular identifiers, which the library attached to them. Using its own MiXCR run on the RACE reads, TCRdb lists one record per CDR3 protein. The table has 85,000 to 95,000 distinct CDR3 sequences, approximately 9.7% seen once; the top ten hold about 3%. This receptor was obtained from a female donor in good health. Some clones in this sample may be carry-over from other donors' samples. The chain recombines TRBV23-1 with TRBJ2-7; 11 bases match TRBD2. TRBV23-1 is designated an ORF whose function remains uncertain. Sequencing input: whole blood. Here the CDR3 DNA reads TGCGCCAGCAGTCAAATCCGGATAGCGGGAGGGCGGTGCGAGCAGTACTTC. Translation gives CASSQIRIAGGRCEQYF.